Listed here are 2 T cell receptor beta chains from one sample, sequenced in a study of shared clonotypes between healthy human individuals. Sequencing used immunoSEQ multiplex PCR; TCRdb keeps in-frame clones, though not all of them. Of 2 million to 2.5 million clones listed, approximately 93% were seen once; the top ten hold around 0.4%. Input material: naive CD4+ T cells from PBMCs. Subset meaning: CD45RA+ positively selected. All receptors come from a young man in good health. Some clones in this sample may be carry-over from other donors' samples.

The chain employs TRBV6-1 and TRBJ1-1; D gene unclear. Germline V gene sequence: CDR1 MNHNS, CDR2 SASEGT. The CDR3 length is 13 residues. V lost 5 bases, J lost 10 bases, and 17 bases lay in between. In nucleotides, the CDR3 is TGTGCCAGCAGTCTCGAACGGACGGGCGGAGCTTTCTTT. Its translation: CASSLERTGGAFF.

This clone was counted a few times. This chain joins TRBV19 and TRBJ1-5, with D possibly being TRBD1 (5 bases). The CDR3 contains 16 residues. CDR1 is LNHDA and CDR2 is SQIVND in the germline V gene (reference sequence). V lost 2 bases and J 1 base, leaving 12 bases between the germline ends. This chain's CDR3 is CASSIRGWASNQPQHF. The CDR3 nucleotides read TGTGCCAGTAGTATACGGGGGTGGGCCAGCAATCAGCCCCAGCATTTT. The full variable domain, its missing parts supplied by reference TRBV19 and TRBJ1-5, is DGGITQSPKYLFRKEGQNVTLSCEQNLNHDAMYWYRQDPGQGLRLIYYSQIVNDFQKGDIAEGYSVSREKKESFPLTVTSAQKNPTAFYLCASSIRGWASNQPQHFGDGTRLSIL.